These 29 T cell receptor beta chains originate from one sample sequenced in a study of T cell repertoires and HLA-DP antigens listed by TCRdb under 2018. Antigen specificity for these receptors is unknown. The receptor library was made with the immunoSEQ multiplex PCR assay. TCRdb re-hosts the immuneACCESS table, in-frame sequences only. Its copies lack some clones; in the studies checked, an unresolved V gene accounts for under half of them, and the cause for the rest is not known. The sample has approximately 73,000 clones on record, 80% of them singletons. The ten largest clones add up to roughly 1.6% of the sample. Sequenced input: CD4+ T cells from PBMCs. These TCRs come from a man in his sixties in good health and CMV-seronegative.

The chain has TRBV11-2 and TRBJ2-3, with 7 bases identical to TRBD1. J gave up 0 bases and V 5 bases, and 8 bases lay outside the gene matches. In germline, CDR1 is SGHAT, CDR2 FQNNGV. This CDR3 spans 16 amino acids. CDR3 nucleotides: TGTGCCAGCAGCCAAGGGACAGTCCCTAGCACAGATACGCAGTATTTT. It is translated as CASSQGTVPSTDTQYF.

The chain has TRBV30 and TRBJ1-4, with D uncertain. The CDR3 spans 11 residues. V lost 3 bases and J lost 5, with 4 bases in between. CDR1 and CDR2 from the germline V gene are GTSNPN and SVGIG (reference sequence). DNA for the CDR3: TGTGCCTGGAGCCGGAATGAAAAACTGTTTTTT. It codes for CAWSRNEKLFF.

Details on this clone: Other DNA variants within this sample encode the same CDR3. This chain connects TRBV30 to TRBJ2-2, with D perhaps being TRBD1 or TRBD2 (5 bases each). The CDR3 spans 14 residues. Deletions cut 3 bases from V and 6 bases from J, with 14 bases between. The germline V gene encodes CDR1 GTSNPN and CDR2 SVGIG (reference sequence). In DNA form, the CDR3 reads TGTGCCTGGAGGGCGGGTGGGGGAGCCGGGGAGCTGTTTTTT. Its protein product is CAWRAGGGAGELFF. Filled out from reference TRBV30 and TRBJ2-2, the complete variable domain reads SQTIHQWPATLVQPVGSPLSLECTVEGTSNPNLYWYRQAAGRGLQLLFYSVGIGQISSEVPQNLSASRPQDRQFILSSKKLLLSDSGFYLCAWRAGGGAGELFFGEGSRLTVL.

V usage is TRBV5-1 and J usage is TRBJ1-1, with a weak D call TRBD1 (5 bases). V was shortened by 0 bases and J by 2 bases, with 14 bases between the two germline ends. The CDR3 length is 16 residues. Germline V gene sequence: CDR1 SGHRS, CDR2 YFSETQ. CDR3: CASSLADWGRNTEAFF. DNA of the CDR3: TGCGCCAGCAGCTTGGCCGATTGGGGCCGTAACACTGAAGCTTTCTTT.

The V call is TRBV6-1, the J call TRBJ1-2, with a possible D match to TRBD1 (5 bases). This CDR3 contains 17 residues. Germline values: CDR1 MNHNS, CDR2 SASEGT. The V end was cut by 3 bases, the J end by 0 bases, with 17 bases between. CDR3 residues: CASSEGWGVQANYGYTF. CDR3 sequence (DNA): TGTGCCAGCAGTGAGGGCTGGGGGGTGCAAGCTAACTATGGCTACACCTTC.

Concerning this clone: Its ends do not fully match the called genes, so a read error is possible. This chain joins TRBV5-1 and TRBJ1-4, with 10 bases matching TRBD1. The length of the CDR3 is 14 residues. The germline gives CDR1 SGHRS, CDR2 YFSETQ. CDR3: CVSRQGAANEKLFF. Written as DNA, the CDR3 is TGCGTCAGCAGACAGGGGGCGGCTAATGAAAAACTGTTTTTT.

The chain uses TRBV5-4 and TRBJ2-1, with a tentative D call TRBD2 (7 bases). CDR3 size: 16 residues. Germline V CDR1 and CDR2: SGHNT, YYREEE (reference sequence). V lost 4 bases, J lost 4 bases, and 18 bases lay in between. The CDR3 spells CASSPSGRGRYNEQFF. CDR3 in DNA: TGTGCCAGCAGCCCTTCCGGGCGGGGGCGGTACAATGAGCAGTTCTTC.

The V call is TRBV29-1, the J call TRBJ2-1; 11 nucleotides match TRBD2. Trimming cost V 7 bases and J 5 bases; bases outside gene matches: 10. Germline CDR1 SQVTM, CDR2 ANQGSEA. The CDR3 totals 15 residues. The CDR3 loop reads CSALVYSGRDNEQFF. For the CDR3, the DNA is TGCAGCGCCCTAGTTTATAGCGGGAGGGACAATGAGCAGTTCTTC.

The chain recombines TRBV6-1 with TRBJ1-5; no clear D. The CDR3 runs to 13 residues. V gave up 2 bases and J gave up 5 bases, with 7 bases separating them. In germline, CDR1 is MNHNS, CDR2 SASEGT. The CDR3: CASSEMQYQPQHF. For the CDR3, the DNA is TGTGCCAGCAGTGAAATGCAGTATCAGCCCCAGCATTTT.

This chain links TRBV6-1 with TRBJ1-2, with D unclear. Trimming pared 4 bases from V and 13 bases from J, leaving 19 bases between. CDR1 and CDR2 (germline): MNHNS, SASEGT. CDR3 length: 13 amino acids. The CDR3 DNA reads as TGTGCCAGCAGTGGATCCGGGGTGAACGATTGCACCTTC. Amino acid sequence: CASSGSGVNDCTF.

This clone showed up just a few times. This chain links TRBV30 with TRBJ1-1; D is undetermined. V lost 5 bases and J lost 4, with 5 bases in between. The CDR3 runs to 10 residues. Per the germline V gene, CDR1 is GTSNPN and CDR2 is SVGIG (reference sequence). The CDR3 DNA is TGTGCCTGGGGAATCACTGAAGCTTTCTTT. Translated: CAWGITEAFF.

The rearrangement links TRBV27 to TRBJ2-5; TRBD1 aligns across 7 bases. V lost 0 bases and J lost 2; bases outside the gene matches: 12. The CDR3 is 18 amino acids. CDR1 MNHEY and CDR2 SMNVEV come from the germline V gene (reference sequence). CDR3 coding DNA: TGTGCCAGCAGTTTATCCTCAAAGGGGACAGTTGGTCAAGAGACCCAGTACTTC. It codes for CASSLSSKGTVGQETQYF.

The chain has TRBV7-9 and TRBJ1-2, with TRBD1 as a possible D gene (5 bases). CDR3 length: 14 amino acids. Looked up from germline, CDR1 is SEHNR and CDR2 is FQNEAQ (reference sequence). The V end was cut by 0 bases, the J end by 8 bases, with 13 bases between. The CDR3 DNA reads TGTGCCAGCAGCTTAGCGCTCCAGGGAAAGGGCTACACCTTC. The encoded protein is CASSLALQGKGYTF.

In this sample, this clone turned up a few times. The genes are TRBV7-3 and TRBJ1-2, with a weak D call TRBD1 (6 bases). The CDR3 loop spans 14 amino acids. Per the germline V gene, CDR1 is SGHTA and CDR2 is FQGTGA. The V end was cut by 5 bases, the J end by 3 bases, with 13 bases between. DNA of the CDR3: TGTGCCAGCAGCCCCCGACAGGCCTACTATGGCTACACCTTC. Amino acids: CASSPRQAYYGYTF.

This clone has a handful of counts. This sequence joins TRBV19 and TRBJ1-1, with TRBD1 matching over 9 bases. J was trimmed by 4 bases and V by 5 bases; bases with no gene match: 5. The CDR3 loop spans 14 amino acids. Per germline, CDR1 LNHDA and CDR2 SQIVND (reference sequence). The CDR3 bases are TGTGCCAGTAGTTCACAGGGGGCCGGCACTGAAGCTTTCTTT. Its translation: CASSSQGAGTEAFF.

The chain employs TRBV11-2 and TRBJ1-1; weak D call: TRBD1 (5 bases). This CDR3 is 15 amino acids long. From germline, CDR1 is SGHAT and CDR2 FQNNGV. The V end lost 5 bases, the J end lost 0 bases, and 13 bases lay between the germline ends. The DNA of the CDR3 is TGTGCCAGCAGCCCGGATGGGGGACTGAACACTGAAGCTTTCTTT. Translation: CASSPDGGLNTEAFF. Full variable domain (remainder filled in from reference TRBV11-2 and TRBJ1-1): EAGVAQSPRYKIIEKRQSVAFWCNPISGHATLYWYQQILGQGPKLLIQFQNNGVVDDSQLPKDRFSAERLKGVDSTLKIQPAKLEDSAVYLCASSPDGGLNTEAFFGQGTRLTVV.

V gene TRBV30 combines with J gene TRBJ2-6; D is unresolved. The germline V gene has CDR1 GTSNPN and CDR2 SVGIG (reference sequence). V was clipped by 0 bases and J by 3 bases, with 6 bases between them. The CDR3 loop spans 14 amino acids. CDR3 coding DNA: TGTGCCTGGAGTGTACCAGGTGGGGCCAACGTCCTGACTTTC. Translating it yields CAWSVPGGANVLTF.

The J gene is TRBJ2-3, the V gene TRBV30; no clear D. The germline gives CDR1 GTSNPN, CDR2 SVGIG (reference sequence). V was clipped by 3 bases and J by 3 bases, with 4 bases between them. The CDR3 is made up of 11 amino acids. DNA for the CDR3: TGTGCCTGGAGGAGTACAGATACGCAGTATTTT. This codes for CAWRSTDTQYF.

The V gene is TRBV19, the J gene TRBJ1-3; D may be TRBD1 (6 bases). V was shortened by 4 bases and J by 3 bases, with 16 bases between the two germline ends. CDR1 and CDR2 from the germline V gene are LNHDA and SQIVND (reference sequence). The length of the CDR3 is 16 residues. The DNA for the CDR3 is TGTGCCAGTAGTACCCGGGACAACGGGAATGGAAACACCATATATTTT. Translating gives CASSTRDNGNGNTIYF. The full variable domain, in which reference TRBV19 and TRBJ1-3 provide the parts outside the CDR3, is DGGITQSPKYLFRKEGQNVTLSCEQNLNHDAMYWYRQDPGQGLRLIYYSQIVNDFQKGDIAEGYSVSREKKESFPLTVTSAQKNPTAFYLCASSTRDNGNGNTIYFGEGSWLTVV.

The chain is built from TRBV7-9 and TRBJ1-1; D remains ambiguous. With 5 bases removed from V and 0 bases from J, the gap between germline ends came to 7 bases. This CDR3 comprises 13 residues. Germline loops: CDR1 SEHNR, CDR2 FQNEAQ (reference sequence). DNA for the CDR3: TGTGCCAGCAGCCCCCGTTTGAACACTGAAGCTTTCTTT. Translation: CASSPRLNTEAFF.

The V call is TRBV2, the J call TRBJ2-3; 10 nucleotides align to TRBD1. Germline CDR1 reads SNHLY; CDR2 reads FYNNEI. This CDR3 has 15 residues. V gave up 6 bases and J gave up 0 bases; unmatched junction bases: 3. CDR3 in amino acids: CASSGDRGSTDTQYF. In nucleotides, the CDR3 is TGTGCCAGCAGCGGGGACAGGGGAAGCACAGATACGCAGTATTTT.

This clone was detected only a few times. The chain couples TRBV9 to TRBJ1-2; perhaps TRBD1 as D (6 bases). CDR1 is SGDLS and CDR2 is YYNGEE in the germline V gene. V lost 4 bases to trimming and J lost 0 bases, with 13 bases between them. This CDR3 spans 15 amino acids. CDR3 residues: CASSLRTDPNYGYTF. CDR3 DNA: TGTGCCAGCAGCTTGCGGACAGACCCTAACTATGGCTACACCTTC.

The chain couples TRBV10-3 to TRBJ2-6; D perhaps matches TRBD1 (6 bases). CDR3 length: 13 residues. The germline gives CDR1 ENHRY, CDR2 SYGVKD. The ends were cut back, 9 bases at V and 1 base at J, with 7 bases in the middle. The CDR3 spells CAIRGSGANVLTF. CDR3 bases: TGTGCCATTAGGGGGTCTGGGGCCAACGTCCTGACTTTC.

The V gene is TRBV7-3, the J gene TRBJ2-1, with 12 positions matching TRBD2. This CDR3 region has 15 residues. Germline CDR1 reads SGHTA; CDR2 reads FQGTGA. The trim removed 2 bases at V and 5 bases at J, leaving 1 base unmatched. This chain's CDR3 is CASSLGTSGHNEQFF. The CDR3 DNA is TGTGCCAGCAGCTTAGGGACTAGCGGGCACAATGAGCAGTTCTTC.

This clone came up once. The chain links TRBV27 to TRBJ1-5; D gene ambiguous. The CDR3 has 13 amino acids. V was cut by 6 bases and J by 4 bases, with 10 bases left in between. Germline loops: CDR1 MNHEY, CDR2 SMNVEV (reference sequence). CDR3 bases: TGTGCCAGCAGCTGGGTAGCGAATCAGCCCCAGCATTTT. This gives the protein CASSWVANQPQHF.

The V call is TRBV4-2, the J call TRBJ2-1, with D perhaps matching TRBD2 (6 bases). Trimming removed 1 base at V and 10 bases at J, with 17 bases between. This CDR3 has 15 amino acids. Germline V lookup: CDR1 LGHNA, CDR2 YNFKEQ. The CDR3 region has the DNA TGTGCCAGCAGCCAAGCTGGTAGCGGTCCTACGGAGCAGTTCTTC. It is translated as CASSQAGSGPTEQFF.

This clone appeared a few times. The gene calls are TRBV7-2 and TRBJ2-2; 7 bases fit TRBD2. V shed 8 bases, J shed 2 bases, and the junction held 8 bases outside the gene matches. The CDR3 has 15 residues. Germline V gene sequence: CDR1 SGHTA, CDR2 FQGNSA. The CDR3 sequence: CASSRLAGNTGELFF. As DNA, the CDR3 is TGTGCCAGCTCCAGACTAGCCGGTAACACCGGGGAGCTGTTTTTT.

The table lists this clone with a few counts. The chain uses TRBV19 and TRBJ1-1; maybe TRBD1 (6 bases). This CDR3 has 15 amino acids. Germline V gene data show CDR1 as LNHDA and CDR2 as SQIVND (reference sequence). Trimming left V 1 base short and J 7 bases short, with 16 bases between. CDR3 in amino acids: CASSIGTVVLSEAFF. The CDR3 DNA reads TGTGCCAGTAGTATAGGGACAGTAGTTCTAAGTGAAGCTTTCTTT.

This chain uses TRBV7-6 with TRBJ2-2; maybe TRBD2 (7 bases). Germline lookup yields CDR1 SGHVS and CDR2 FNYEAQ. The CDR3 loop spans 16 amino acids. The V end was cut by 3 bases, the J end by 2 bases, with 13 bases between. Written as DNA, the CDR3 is TGTGCCAGCAGCTTCCGGGGGGCGGTTAACACCGGGGAGCTGTTTTTT. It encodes CASSFRGAVNTGELFF.